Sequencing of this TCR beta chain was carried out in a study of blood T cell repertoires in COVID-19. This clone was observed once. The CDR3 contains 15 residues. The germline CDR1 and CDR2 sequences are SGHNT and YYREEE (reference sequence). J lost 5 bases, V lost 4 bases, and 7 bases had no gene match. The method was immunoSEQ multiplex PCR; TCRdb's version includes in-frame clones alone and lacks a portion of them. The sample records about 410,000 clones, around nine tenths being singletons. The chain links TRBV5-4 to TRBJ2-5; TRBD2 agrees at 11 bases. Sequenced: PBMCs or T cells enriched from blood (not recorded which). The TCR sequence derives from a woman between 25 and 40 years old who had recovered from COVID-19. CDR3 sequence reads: CASSISGGAGETQYF. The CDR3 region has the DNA TGTGCCAGCAGCATTAGCGGGGGGGCCGGCGAGACCCAGTACTTC.